This T cell receptor (beta chain) appears in the sequencing data of a study of T cells in narcolepsy. V lost 2 bases, J lost 4 bases, and 12 bases stayed unmatched. The CDR3 is 16 amino acids. Germline V gene lookup returns CDR1 SGHDT and CDR2 YYEEEE. Sequenced by immunoSEQ multiplex PCR; TCRdb stores in-frame clones only, minus some. The profile shows about 27,000 clones, approximately 85% of them singletons. Study conclusions and caveats: Blood of same and different patients, but not healthy controls, reportedly held recurring autoreactive clonotypes.

This clone occurred once. The antigen remains unidentified. The V call is TRBV5-6, the J call TRBJ2-7, with 7 bases lining up with TRBD2. Material for sequencing was CD45RA- memory CD4+ T cells from PBMCs. The TCR sequence derives from a human donor with narcolepsy. The CDR3, as DNA: TGTGCCAGCAGCTTCGCAGGGCTAGCGGCTTTATACGAGCAGTACTTC. It translates to CASSFAGLAALYEQYF.